This T cell receptor (beta chain) was retrieved from a study of blood T cell repertoires in COVID-19. The overall study: Sites across the United States, Italy and Spain contributed samples from acute and convalescent COVID-19. Sources were T cells, B-cell-depleted T cells, or PBMCs; the material itself was cDNA or gDNA.

In the source study's methods: Amplification of reference gene primers was used by the study to estimate nucleated cell counts. The assay was immunoSEQ multiplex PCR, and TCRdb's table has in-frame clones only and misses some. Clonal size and the V and J genes are those of that table, whereas D and trimming came from the DNA. The sample carries over 200,000 clones, 84% recorded once. Sequencing input: peripheral blood. The TCR was taken from a woman between 50 and 59 years old with active or convalescent COVID-19.

The DNA for the CDR3 is TGTGCCAGCAGCTGGTCGGGGGGCGGTCAGCCCCAGCATTTT. Translating it yields CASSWSGGGQPQHF. V and J are TRBV7-9 and TRBJ1-5; possible D gene TRBD1, 6 bases. The germline gives CDR1 SEHNR, CDR2 FQNEAQ (reference sequence). This CDR3 spans 14 amino acids. Trimming took 4 bases from V and 6 from J, leaving 13 bases between them. The entire variable domain, with the rest obtained from reference TRBV7-9 and TRBJ1-5, is as follows: DTGVSQNPRHKITKRGQNVTFRCDPISEHNRLYWYRQTLGQGPEFLTYFQNEAQLEKSRLLSDRFSAERPKGSFSTLEIQRTEQGDSAMYLCASSWSGGGQPQHFGDGTRLSIL.